The present TCR beta chain was sequenced within a study of blood T cell repertoires in COVID-19. Study overall: Collection of acute and convalescent COVID-19 samples took place in the United States, Italy and Spain. T cells, B-cell-depleted T cells, or PBMCs provided the cDNA or gDNA that served as material.

In this sample, this clone turned up a few times. In the original processing: Reference gene primer amplification gave nucleated cell count estimates. Repertoires were generated with immunoSEQ multiplex PCR, while TCRdb's copy carries only in-frame clones and drops some. V and J calls and clone size are given by that table; D and trimming were obtained from the DNA. The sample gives 200,000 to 250,000 clones, approximately 83% of which show up once; under 3.5% is in the top ten. Germline V gives CDR1 MNHEY, CDR2 SVGAGI. V lost 2 bases, J lost 8 bases, and 5 bases stayed unmatched. The CDR3 has 15 residues.

V usage is TRBV6-5 and J usage is TRBJ2-1; TRBD1 aligns across 11 bases. The TCR was taken from a woman aged 60-75 years who had recovered from COVID-19. Specimen: PBMCs or T cells enriched from blood (not recorded which). The chain's CDR3 is CASSYGQGAPDEQFF. As DNA, the CDR3 is TGTGCCAGCAGTTACGGACAGGGGGCGCCCGATGAGCAGTTCTTC.